Below, one T cell receptor beta chain is given with its context. The V gene's germline CDR1 is SGHRS and CDR2 YFSETQ. Trimming cost V 1 base and J 8 bases; bases outside gene matches: 3. This CDR3 spans 15 amino acids. The sample belongs to a study of T cell responses to AZD1222 COVID-19 vaccine. TCRdb's table, derived via immunoSEQ multiplex PCR, lists solely in-frame clones and lacks some. Of approximately 110,000 clones listed, 87% are singletons. The rearrangement links TRBV5-1 to TRBJ2-1; 13 bases align to TRBD2. The receptor was isolated from an adult in good health. The source material was peripheral blood, sampled on day 0 of AZD1222 vaccination. The CDR3 protein is CASSLLLAGGHEQFF. DNA for the CDR3: TGCGCCAGCAGCTTGTTACTAGCGGGGGGGCATGAGCAGTTCTTC.